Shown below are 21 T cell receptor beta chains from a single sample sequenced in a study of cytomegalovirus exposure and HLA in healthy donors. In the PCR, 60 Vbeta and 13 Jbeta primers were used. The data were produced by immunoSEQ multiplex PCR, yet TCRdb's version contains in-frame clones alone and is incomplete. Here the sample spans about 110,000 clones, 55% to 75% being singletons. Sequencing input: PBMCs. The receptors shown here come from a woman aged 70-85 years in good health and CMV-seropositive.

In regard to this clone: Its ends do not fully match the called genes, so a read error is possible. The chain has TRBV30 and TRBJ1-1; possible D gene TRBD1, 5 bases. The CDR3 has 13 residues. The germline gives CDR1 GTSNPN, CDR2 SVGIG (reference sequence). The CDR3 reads CAWIRWGVYEAFF. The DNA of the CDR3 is TGTGCCTGGATTCGTTGGGGGGTCTACGAAGCTTTTTTT. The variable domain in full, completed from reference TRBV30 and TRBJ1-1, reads SQTIHQWPATLVQPVGSPLSLECTVEGTSNPNLYWYRQAAGRGLQLLFYSVGIGQISSEVPQNLSASRPQDRQFILSSKKLLLSDSGFYLCAWIRWGVYEAFFGQGTRLTVV.

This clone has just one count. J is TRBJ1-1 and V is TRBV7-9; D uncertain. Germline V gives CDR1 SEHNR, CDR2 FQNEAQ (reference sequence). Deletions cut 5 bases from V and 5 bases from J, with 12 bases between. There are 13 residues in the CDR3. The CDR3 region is CASSQSGWTEAFF. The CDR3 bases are TGTGCCAGCAGCCAAAGCGGGTGGACTGAAGCTTTCTTT.

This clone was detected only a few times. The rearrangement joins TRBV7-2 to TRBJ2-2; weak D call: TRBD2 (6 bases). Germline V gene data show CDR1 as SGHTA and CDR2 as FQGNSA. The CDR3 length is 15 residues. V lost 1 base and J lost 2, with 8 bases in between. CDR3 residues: CASSLDGLNTGELFF. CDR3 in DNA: TGTGCCAGCAGCTTAGACGGACTAAACACCGGGGAGCTGTTTTTT.

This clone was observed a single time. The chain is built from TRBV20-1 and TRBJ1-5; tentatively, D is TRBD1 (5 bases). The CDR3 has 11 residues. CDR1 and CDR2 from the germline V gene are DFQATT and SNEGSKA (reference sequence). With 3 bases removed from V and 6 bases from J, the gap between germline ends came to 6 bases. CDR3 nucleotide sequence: TGCAGTGCTAGTCAGGGTCAGCCCCAGCATTTT. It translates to CSASQGQPQHF.

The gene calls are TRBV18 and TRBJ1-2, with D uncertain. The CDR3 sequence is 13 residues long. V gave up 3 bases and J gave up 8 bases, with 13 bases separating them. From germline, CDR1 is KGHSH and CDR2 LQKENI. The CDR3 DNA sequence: TGTGCCAGCTCACCGCGGGAAGGGTTAGGCTACACCTTC. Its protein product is CASSPREGLGYTF.

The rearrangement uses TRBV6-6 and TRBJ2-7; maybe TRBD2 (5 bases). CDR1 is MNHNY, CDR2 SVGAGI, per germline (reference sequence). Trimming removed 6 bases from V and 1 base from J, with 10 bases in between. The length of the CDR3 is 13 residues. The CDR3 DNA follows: TGTGCCAGCAGCATCGGGATTTCCTACGAGCAGTACTTC. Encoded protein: CASSIGISYEQYF.

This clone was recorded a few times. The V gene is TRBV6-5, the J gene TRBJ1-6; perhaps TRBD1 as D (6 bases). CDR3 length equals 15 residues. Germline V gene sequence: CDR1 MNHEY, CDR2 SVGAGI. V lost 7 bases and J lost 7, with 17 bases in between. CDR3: CASTAGQTRNSPLHF. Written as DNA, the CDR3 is TGTGCCAGCACCGCTGGACAGACCCGAAATTCACCCCTCCACTTT.

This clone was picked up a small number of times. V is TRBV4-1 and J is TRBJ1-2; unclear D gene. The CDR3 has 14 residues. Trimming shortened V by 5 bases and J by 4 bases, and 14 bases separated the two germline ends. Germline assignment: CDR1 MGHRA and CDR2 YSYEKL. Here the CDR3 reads CASSKDGDSYGYTF. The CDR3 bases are TGCGCCAGCAGCAAGGACGGGGATAGCTATGGCTACACCTTC.

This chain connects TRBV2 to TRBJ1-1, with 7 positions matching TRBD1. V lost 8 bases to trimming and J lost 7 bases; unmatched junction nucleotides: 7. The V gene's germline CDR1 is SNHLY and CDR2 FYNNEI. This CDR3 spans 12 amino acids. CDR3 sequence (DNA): TGTGCCAGCGGGGGACAGTTCCTTGAAGCTTTCTTT. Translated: CASGGQFLEAFF.

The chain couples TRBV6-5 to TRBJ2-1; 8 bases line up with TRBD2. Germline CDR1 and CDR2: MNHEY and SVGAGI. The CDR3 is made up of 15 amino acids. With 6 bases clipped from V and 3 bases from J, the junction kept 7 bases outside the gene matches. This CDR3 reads CASSDGGGRYNEQFF. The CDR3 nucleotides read TGTGCCAGCAGCGACGGGGGGGGCCGCTACAATGAGCAGTTCTTC.

CDR3 loop: CASAAGEKLFF. The CDR3 DNA reads as TGTGCTAGCGCGGCGGGGGAAAAACTGTTTTTT. This chain links TRBV12-5 with TRBJ1-4; D unclear. Trimming removed 9 bases at V and 8 bases at J, with 10 bases between. CDR1 is LGHNT and CDR2 is FRNRAP in the germline V gene. The CDR3 loop spans 11 amino acids.

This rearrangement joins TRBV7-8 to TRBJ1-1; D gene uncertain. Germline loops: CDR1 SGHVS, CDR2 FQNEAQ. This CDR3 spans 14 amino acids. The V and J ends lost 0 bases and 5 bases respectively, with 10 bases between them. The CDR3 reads CASSLAEFRTEAFF. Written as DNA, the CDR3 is TGTGCCAGCAGCTTAGCAGAGTTCAGGACTGAAGCTTTCTTT.

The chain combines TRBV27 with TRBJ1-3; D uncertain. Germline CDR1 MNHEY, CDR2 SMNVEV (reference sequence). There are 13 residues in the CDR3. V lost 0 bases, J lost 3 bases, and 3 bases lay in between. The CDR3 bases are TGTGCCAGCAGTTTATCGCGTGGAAACACCATATATTTT. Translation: CASSLSRGNTIYF.

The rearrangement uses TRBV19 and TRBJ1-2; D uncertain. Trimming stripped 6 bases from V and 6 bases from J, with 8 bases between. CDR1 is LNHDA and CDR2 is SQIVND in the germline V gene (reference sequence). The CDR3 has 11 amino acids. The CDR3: CASRSGDGYTF. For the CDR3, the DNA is TGTGCCAGTAGAAGCGGGGATGGCTACACCTTC.

CDR3 bases: TGTGCCAGCAAGGGACAGGGTGCTGAAAAACTGTTTTTT. This sequence encodes CASKGQGAEKLFF. V is TRBV7-9 and J is TRBJ1-4; 9 nucleotides agree with TRBD1. Unmatched junction bases numbered 4, after V lost 7 bases and J lost 7 bases. Germline V gene data show CDR1 as SEHNR and CDR2 as FQNEAQ (reference sequence). This CDR3 spans 13 amino acids.

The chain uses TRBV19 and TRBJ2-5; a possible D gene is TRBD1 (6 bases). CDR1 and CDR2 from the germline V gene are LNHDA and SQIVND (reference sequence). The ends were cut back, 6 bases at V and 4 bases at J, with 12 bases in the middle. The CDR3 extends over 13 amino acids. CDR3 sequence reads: CASSDTGRETQYF. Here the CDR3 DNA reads TGTGCCAGTAGCGATACAGGGAGAGAGACCCAGTACTTC. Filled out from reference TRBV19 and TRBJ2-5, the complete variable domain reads DGGITQSPKYLFRKEGQNVTLSCEQNLNHDAMYWYRQDPGQGLRLIYYSQIVNDFQKGDIAEGYSVSREKKESFPLTVTSAQKNPTAFYLCASSDTGRETQYFGPGTRLLVL.

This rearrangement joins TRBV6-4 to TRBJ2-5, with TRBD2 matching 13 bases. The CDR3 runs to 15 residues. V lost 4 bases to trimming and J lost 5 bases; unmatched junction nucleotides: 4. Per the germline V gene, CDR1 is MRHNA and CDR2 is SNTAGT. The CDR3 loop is CASSGLAGGGETQYF. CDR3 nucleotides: TGTGCCAGCAGTGGACTAGCGGGGGGTGGGGAGACCCAGTACTTC.

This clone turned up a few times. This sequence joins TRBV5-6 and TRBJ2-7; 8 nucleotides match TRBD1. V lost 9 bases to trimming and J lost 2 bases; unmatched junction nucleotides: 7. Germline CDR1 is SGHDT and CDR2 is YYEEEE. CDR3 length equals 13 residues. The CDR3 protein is CAKTGQAPYEQYF. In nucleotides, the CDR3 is TGTGCCAAAACGGGACAGGCACCCTACGAGCAGTACTTC.

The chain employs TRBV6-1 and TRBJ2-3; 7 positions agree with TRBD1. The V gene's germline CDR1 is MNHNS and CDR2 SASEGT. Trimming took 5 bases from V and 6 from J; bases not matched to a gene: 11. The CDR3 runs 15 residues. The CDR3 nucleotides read TGTGCCAGCAGTACCCGTTTAGGGGGCGCTGATACGCAGTATTTT. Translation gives CASSTRLGGADTQYF.

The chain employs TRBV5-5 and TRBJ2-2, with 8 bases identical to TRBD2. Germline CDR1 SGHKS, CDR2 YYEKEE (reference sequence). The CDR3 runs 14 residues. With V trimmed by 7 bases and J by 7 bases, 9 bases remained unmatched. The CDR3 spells CASSSGGTSGELFF. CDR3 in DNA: TGTGCCAGCTCTTCGGGGGGGACCAGCGGGGAGCTGTTTTTT.

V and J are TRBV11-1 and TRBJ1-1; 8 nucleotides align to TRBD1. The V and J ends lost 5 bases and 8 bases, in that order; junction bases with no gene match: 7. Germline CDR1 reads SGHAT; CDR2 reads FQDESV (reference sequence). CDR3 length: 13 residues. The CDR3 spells CASSQGQGGEAFF. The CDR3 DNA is TGTGCCAGCAGCCAAGGACAGGGCGGGGAAGCTTTCTTT.